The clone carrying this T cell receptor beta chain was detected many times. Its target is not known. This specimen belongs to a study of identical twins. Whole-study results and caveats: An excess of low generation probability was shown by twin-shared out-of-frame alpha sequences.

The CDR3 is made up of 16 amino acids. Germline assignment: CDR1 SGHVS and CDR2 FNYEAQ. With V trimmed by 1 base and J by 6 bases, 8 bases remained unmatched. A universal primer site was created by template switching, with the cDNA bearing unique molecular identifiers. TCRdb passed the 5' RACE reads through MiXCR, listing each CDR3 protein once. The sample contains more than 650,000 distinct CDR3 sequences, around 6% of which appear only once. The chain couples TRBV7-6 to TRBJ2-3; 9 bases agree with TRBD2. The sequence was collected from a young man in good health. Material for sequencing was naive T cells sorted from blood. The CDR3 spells CASSLGAGGRDDTQYF. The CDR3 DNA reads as TGTGCCAGCAGCTTAGGGGCCGGCGGGAGGGATGATACGCAGTATTTT.